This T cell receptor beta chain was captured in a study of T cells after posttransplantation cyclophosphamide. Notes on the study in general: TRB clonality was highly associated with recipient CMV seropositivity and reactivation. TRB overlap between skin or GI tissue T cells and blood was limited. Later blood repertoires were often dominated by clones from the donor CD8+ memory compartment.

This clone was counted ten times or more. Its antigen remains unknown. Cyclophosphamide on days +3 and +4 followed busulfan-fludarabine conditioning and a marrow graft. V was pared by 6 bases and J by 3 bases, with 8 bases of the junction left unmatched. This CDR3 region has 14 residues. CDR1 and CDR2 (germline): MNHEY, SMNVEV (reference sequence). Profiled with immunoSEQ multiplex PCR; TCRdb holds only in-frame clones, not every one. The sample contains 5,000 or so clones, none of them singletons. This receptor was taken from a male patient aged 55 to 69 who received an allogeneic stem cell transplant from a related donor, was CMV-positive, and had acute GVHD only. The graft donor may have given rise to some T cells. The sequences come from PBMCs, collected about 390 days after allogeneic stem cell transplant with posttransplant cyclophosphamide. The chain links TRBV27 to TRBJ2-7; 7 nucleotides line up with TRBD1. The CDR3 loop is CASRKATGIYEQYF. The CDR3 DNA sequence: TGTGCCAGCAGAAAAGCGACAGGGATCTACGAGCAGTACTTC.